This T cell receptor beta chain derives from a study of molecular identifiers for immune sequencing clone quantification (dated by TCRdb to 2017 to 2018). Study-level background: In a replicate experiment, RNA from around 18,000 or 91,000 naive CD8 T cells was split into five aliquots, four of which were sequenced. CD8 T cells were used in a methods study to benchmark molecular-identifier clustering-based TCR repertoire sequencing (MIDCIRS) and TCR RNA copy counting. Overall study results and their limits: Spiked-in Jurkat TCR RNA (approximately 10 copies' worth), which is not part of the donor repertoire, was contained in the naive libraries. Highly expanded clone sizes could be underestimated because identical TCR molecules may share a barcode. Clones above 20 RNA copies held over 98% of molecules in CMV-specific effector cells but under 1% in naive cells. When barcode sub-clustering was omitted, TCR diversity was inflated by chimeric consensus sequences, with chimeras reaching as high as 47%. Modeling gave about 3.3 recovered TCR RNA copies per cell versus around 10 by digital PCR, implying about 30% capture efficiency. Even against a background of about 960,000 naive CD8 T cells, spiked-in Jurkat TCR RNA amounting to a single cell's worth was reported to be detectable.

A note on this clonotype: No cognate antigen has been identified for it. Relative to the germline gene, one junction end is altered; a read error may explain this.

Library creation used PCR. Data came from a NextSeq 500. Bulk TCR libraries were made following a previously described method, with the TCR primers given in Table S5. Purification of total RNA was performed with the Qiagen AllPrep DNA/RNA kit. Before analysis, reads from multiple sequencing runs of the same library were pooled. In the original analysis: Reads were retained only if an exact TCR constant sequence was present, and the retained reads were trimmed to 150 nt and grouped according to their 12-nt molecular barcodes. Reads inside each barcode group were sub-clustered using a 15% Levenshtein threshold, and a quality-weighted consensus sequence was constructed for each RNA molecule. Non-functional sequences were filtered out, along with any lower-count sequence sitting one edit away from another sequence. Barcode sub-clusters with fewer than 20% of the maximum read count were removed, based on fitting two negative binomial distributions. The public reads were reprocessed in TCRdb via fastp at Q25 and MiXCR, keeping in-frame beta chains. Duplicate CDR3 protein sequences are folded into a single record with the most common DNA and genes. TCRdb assigned the V and J calls; the authors' analysis was not used. The table for this sample lists a few hundred thousand distinct CDR3 sequences; over 20% of them were counted only once. Of the sample, roughly 0.7% falls within the top ten clones.

Libraries of naive CD8 T cells were built from approximately 22,000 to 940,000 sorted cells, with 10%, 30% or 50% of the purified RNA used. Naive CD8 T cells were FACS-sorted as CD8+CD4-CCR7+CD45RA+ on a BD FACSAria II into RLT Plus buffer. To test detection sensitivity, Jurkat RNA equal to ten TCR copies was added to samples of about 17,000-1,100,000 naive CD8 T cells. CD8 T cells were enriched with RosetteSep CD8+ T Cell Enrichment Cocktail and Ficoll-Paque, followed by ACK red cell lysis. The CDR3 starts with the cysteine, ends with the phenylalanine, and has 14 residues. Kept here is only the CDR3 DNA, which spans 42 bases and is read in frame from base 1. From the germline V gene (reference sequence), CDR1 is DFQATT and CDR2 is SNEGSKA.

This chain joins TRBV20-1 to TRBJ2-7; no confident D gene assignment can be made. Sequenced sample: naive CD8+ T cells from blood, with Jurkat cell RNA spiked in. Per the publication, the cell subset or site label means: FACS-sorted CD8+CD4-CCR7+CD45RA+ naive T cells. The receptor was isolated from a human donor in good health. Some libraries in this study had Jurkat cell RNA spiked in. The nucleotide sequence is given as TGCAGTGCTAGAGTTATGAGACAAGGCTACGAGCAGTATTTC. The encoded protein is CSARVMRQGYEQYF.